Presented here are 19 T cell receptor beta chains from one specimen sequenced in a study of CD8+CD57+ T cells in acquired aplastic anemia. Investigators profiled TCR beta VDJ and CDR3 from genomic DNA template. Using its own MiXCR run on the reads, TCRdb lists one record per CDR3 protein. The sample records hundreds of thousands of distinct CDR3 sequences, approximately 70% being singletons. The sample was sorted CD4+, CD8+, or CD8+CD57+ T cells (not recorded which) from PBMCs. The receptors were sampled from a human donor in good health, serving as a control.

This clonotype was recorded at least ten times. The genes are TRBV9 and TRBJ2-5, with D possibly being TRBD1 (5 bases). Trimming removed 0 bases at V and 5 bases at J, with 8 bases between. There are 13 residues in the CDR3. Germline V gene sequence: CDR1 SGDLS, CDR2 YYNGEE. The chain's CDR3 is CASSVEGVETQYF. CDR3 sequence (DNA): TGTGCCAGCAGCGTAGAAGGGGTCGAGACCCAGTACTTC. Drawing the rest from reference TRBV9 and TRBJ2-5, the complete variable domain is DSGVTQTPKHLITATGQRVTLRCSPRSGDLSVYWYQQSLDQGLQFLIQYYNGEERAKGNILERFSAQQFPDLHSELNLSSLELGDSALYFCASSVEGVETQYFGPGTRLLVL.

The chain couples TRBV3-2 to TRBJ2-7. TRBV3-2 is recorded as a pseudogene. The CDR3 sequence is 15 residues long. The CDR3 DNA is TGTGCCAGCAGCCAAGATAGCACGATTTACTACGAGCAGTACTTC. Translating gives CASSQDSTIYYEQYF.

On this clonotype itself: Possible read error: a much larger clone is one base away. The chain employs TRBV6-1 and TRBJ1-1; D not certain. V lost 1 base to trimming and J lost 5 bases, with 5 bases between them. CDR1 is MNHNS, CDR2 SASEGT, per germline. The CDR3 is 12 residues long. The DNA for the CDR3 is TGTGCCAGCAGTGAAGTGGAGACTGAAGCTTTCTTT. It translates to CASSEVETEAFF.

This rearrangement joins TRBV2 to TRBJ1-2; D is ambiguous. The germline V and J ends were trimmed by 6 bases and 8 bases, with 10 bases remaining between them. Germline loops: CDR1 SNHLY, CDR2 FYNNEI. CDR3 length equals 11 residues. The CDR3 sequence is CASSLTSGYTF. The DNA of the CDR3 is TGTGCCAGCAGCTTGACAAGCGGCTACACCTTC.

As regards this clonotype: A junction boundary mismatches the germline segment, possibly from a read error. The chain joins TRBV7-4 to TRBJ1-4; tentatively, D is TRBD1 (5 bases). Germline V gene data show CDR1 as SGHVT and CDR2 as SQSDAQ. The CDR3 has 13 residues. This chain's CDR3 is CASSLRQNEKLFF. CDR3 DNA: TGTGCCAGCAGCTTAAGACAGAATGAAAAGCTGTTTTTT.

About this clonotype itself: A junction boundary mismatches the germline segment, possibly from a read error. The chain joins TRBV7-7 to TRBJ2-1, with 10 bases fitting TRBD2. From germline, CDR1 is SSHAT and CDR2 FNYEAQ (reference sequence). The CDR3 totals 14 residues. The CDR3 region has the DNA TGTGCCAGCAGCTTAACAGCGGGGGGGATGGAGCAGTTGTTC. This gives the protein CASSLTAGGMEQLF.

In nucleotides, the CDR3 is TGTGCCAGCACCCCCAGGGGAGGGAATGAAGCTTTCTTT. Translation: CASTPRGGNEAFF. The rearrangement joins TRBV12-3 or TRBV12-4 to TRBJ1-1, with D possibly matching TRBD1 (6 bases). The CDR3 contains 13 residues. Between the trimmed V and J ends, which lost 7 bases and 7 bases, there was a span of 16 bases.

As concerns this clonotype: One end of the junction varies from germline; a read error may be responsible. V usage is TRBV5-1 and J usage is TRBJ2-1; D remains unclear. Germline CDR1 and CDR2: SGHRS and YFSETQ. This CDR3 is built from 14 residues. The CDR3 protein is CASSFSNQPHEQFF. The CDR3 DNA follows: TGTGCCAGCAGCTTTAGCAATCAGCCCCATGAGCAGTTCTTC.

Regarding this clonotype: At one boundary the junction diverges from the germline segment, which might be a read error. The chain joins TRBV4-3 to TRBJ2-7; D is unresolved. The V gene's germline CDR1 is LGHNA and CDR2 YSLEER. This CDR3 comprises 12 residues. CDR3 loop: CACSRAFYEQHF. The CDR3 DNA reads TGCGCCTGCAGCAGAGCGTTCTACGAGCAGCACTTC.

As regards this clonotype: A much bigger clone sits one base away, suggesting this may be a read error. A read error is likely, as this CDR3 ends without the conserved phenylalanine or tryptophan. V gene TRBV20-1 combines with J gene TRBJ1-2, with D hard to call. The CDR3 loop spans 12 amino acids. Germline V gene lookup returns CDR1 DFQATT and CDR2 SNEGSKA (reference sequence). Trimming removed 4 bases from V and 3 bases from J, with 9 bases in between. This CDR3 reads CSANVGYYGYTL. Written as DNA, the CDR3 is TGCAGTGCTAATGTAGGGTACTATGGCTACACCCTC.

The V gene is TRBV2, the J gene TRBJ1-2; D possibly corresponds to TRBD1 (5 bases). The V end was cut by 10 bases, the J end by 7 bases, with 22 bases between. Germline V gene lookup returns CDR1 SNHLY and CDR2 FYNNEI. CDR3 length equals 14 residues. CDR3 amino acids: CATTTDGGGRGYTF. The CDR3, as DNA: TGTGCCACCACCACAGATGGGGGTGGCCGTGGCTACACCTTC.

The CDR3 loop reads CSAKMGEKTEAFF. CDR3 nucleotides: TGCAGCGCAAAGATGGGCGAAAAAACTGAAGCTTTCTTT. The chain is built from TRBV20-1 and TRBJ1-1, with D unclear. CDR1 is DFQATT and CDR2 is SNEGSKA in the germline V gene (reference sequence). The CDR3 has 13 residues.

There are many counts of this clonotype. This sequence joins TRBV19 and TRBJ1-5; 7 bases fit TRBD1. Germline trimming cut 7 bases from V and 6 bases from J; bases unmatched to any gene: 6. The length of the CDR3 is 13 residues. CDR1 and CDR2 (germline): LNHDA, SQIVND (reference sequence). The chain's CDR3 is CASTRQGGQPQHF. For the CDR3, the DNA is TGTGCCAGTACTCGACAGGGAGGTCAGCCCCAGCATTTT.

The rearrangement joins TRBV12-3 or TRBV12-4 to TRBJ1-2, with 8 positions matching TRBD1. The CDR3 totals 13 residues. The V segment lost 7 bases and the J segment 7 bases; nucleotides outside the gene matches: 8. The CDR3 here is CASKMDRAGGYTF. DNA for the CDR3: TGTGCCAGCAAGATGGACAGGGCAGGTGGCTACACCTTC.

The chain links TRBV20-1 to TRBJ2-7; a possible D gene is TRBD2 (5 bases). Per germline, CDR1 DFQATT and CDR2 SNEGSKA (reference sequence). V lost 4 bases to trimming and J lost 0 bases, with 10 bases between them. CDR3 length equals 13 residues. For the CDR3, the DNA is TGCAGTGCTACCGGGGTAAGCTCCTACGAGCAGTACTTC. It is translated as CSATGVSSYEQYF.

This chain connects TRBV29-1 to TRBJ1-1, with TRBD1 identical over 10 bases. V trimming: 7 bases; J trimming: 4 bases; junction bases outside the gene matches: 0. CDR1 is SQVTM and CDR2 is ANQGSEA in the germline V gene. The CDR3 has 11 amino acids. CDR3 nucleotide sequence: TGCAGCGGGGACAGGGGCACTGAAGCTTTCTTT. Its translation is CSGDRGTEAFF.

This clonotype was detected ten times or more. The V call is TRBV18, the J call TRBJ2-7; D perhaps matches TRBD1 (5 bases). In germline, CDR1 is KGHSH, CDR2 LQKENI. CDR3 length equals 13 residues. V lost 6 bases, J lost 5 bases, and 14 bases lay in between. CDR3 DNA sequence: TGTGCCAGCTCCCCTGCAGGGTATCACGAGCAGTACTTC. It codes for CASSPAGYHEQYF.

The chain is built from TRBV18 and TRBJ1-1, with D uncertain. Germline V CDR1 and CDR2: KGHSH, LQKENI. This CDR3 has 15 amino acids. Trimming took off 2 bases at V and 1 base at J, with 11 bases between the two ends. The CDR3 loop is CASSPNGSPNTEAFF. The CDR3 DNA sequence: TGTGCCAGCTCACCAAACGGGAGTCCGAACACTGAAGCTTTCTTT.

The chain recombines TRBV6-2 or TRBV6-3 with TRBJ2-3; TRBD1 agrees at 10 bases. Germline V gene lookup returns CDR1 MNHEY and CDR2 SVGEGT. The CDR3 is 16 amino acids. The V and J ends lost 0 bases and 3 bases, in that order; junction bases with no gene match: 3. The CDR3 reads CASSYSGQGLTDTQYF. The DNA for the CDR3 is TGTGCCAGCAGTTACTCGGGACAGGGGCTAACAGATACGCAGTATTTT.